The TCR beta chain described here comes from a study of control samples from healthy donors and cancer patients. In germline, CDR1 is GTSNPN, CDR2 SVGIG (reference sequence). The CDR3 extends over 14 amino acids. The V end lost 0 bases, the J end lost 0 bases, and 6 bases lay between the germline ends. Repertoires were generated with immunoSEQ multiplex PCR, while TCRdb's copy carries only in-frame clones and drops some. The table shows over 75,000 clones, with about 85% occurring only once. The receptor was derived from a man younger than 45 in good health. The J gene is TRBJ1-5, the V gene TRBV30, with no clear D. What was sequenced was blood. The chain's CDR3 is CAWSVDNSNQPQHF. Written as DNA, the CDR3 is TGTGCCTGGAGTGTCGATAATAGCAATCAGCCCCAGCATTTT.